This T cell receptor beta chain was profiled in a study of identical twins. This clonotype was counted only a few times. TCRdb redid the calling of the 5' RACE reads with MiXCR, one entry per CDR3 protein. The data contain some 590,000 distinct CDR3 sequences, just under 10% of them singletons. J gave up 5 bases and V 0 bases, and 2 bases lay outside the gene matches. From germline, CDR1 is SGHAT and CDR2 FQNNGV. This CDR3 comprises 14 residues. The same data also contributed to another study, on yellow fever vaccine responses in identical twins.

The sequence was obtained from a woman under 30 in good health. The chain employs TRBV11-2 and TRBJ2-7, with 9 bases aligning to TRBD1. Sequenced: PBMCs. CDR3 in amino acids: CASSLETGGHEQYF. In DNA, the CDR3 is TGTGCCAGCAGCTTAGAGACAGGGGGGCACGAGCAGTACTTC.